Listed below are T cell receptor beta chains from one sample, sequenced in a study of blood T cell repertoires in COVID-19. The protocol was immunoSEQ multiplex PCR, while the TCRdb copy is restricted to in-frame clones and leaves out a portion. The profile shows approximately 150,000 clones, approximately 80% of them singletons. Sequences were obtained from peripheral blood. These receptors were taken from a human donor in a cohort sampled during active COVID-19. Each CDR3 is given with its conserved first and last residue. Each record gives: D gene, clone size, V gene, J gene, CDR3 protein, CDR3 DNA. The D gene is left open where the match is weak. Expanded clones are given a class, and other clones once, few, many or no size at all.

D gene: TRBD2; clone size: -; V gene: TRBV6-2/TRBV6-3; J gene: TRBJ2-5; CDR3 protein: CASSPGGVEETQYF; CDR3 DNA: TGTGCCAGCAGTCCGGGGGGGGTGGAGGAGACCCAGTACTTC
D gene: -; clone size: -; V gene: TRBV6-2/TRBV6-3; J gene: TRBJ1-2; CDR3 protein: CASSYSGQTYGYTF; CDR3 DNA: TGTGCCAGCAGTTACTCCGGACAGACCTATGGCTACACCTTC
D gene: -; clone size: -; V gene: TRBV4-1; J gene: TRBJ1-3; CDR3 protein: CASSHWPLTGNTIYF; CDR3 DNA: TGCGCCAGCAGCCATTGGCCTCTCACTGGAAACACCATATATTTT
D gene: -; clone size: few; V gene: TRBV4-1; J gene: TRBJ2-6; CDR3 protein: CASRPPPGDRSRSGANVLTF; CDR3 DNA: TGCGCCAGCAGACCCCCCCCTGGTGACAGGTCGCGCTCTGGGGCCAACGTCCTGACTTTC
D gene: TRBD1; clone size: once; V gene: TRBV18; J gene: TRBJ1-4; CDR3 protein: CASSPLSGTGDTGELFF; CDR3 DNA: TGTGCCAGCTCACCACTCTCCGGGACAGGGGATACCGGGGAACTGTTTTTT
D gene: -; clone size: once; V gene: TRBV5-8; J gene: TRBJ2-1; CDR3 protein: CASSLDLGGYNEQFF; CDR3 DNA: TGTGCCAGCAGTTTGGACCTTGGAGGCTACAATGAGCAGTTCTTC
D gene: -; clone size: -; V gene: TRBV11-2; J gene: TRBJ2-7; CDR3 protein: CASRSIQGRRDEQYF; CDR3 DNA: TGTGCCAGCAGATCGATCCAGGGCCGGCGCGACGAGCAGTACTTC
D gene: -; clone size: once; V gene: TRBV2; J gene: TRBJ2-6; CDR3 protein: CASSYREANVLTF; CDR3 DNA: TGTGCCAGCAGTTACAGGGAGGCCAACGTCCTGACTTTC
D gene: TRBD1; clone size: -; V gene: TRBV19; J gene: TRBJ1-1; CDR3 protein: CASSTLGQGLSEAFF; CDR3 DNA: TGTGCCAGTAGCACACTGGGACAGGGGTTATCTGAAGCTTTCTTT
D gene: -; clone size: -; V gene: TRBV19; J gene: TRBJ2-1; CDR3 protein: CASNLGGNEQFF; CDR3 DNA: TGTGCCAGTAACCTAGGGGGCAATGAGCAGTTCTTC
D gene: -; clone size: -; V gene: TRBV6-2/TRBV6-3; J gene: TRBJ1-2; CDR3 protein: CASSYSRQEGNGYTF; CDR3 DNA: TGTGCCAGCAGTTACTCGAGACAGGAAGGGAATGGCTACACCTTC
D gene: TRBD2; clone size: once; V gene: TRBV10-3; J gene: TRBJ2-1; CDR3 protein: CAISELAGGPYNEQFF; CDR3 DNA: TGTGCCATCAGTGAGCTAGCGGGGGGACCTTACAATGAGCAGTTCTTC
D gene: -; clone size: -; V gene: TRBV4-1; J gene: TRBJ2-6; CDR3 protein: CASSRFYGRATSGANVLTF; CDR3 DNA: TGCGCCAGCAGCCGGTTTTACGGCAGGGCGACCTCTGGGGCCAACGTCCTGACTTTC
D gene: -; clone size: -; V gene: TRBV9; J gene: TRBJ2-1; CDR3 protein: CASSVDNNEQFF; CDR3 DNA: TGTGCCAGCAGCGTAGATAACAATGAGCAGTTCTTC
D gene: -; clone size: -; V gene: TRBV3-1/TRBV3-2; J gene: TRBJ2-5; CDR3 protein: CASSHGETQYF; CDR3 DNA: TGTGCCAGCAGCCACGGAGAGACCCAGTACTTC
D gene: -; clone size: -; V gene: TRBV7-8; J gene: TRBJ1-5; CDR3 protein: CASSRVRVGDNQPQHF; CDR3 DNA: TGTGCCAGCAGCCGTGTCAGGGTAGGGGACAATCAGCCCCAGCATTTT
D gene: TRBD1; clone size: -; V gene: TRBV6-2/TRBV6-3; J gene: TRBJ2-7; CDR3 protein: CASSLIGGQGAYEQYF; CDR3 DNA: TGTGCCAGCAGCCTCATTGGAGGACAGGGGGCCTACGAGCAGTACTTC
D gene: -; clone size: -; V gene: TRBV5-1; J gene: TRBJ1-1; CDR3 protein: CASSPGISNTEAFF; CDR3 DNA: TGCGCCAGCAGCCCAGGGATCTCTAACACTGAAGCTTTCTTT
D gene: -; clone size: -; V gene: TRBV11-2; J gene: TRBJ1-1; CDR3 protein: CASSLDGGALNTEAFF; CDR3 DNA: TGTGCCAGCAGCTTAGACGGGGGGGCACTGAACACTGAAGCTTTCTTT
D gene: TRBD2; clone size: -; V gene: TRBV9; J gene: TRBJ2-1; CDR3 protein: CASSVARLANEQFF; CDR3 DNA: TGTGCCAGCAGCGTAGCACGACTAGCAAATGAGCAGTTCTTC
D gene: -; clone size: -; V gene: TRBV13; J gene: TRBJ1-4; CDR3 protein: CASSSQYSEKLFF; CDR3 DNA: TGTGCCAGCAGCTCACAGTACTCGGAAAAACTGTTTTTT
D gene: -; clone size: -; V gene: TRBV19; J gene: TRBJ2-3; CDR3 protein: CASRPLGGENTDTQYF; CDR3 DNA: TGTGCCAGTAGGCCCCTCGGCGGGGAAAACACAGATACGCAGTATTTT
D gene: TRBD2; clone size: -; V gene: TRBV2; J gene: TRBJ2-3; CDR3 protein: CASRAGITDTQYF; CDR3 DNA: TGTGCCAGCAGAGCGGGAATCACAGATACGCAGTATTTT
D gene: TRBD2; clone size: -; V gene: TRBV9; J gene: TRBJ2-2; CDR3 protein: CASSRAGGLYTGELFF; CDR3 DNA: TGTGCCAGCAGCAGGGCGGGGGGCTTGTACACCGGGGAGCTGTTTTTT
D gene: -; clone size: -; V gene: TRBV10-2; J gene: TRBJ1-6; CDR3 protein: CASSESRRSSYNSPLHF; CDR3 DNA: TGCGCCAGCAGTGAGTCGAGGAGGAGCTCCTATAATTCACCCCTCCACTTT
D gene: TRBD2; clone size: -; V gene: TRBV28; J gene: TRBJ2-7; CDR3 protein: CASSSSGGISYEQYF; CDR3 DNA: TGTGCCAGCAGTTCTAGCGGGGGGATCTCCTACGAGCAGTACTTC
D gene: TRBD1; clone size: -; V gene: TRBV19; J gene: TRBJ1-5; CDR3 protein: CASSPWGVRGTQPQHF; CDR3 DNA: TGTGCCAGTAGTCCGTGGGGAGTCAGGGGGACTCAGCCCCAGCATTTT
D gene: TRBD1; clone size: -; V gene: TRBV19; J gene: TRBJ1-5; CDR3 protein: CASSMGDRVLSQHF; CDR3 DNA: TGTGCCAGTAGTATGGGGGACAGGGTCTTGTCCCAGCATTTT
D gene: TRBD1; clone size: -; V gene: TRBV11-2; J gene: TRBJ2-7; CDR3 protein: CASSLARQGGSYEQYF; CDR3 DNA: TGTGCCAGCAGCTTAGCCCGACAGGGGGGATCCTACGAGCAGTACTTC
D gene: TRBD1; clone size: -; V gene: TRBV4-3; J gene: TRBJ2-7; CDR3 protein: CASSQGTGDPYEQYF; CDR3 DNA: TGCGCCAGCAGCCAAGGGACAGGAGATCCCTACGAGCAGTACTTC
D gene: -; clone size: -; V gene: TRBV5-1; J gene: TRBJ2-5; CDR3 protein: CASRGQPGETQYF; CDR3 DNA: TGCGCCAGCCGGGGACAACCTGGGGAGACCCAGTACTTC
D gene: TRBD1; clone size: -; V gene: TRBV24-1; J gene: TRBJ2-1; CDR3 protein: CATSDPKTGDNEQFF; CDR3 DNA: TGTGCCACCAGTGACCCTAAGACAGGGGACAATGAGCAGTTCTTC
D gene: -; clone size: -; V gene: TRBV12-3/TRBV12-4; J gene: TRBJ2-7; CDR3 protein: CASSLQIEQYF; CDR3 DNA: TGTGCCAGCAGTTTACAGATCGAGCAGTACTTC
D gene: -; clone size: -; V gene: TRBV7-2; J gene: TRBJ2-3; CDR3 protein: CASSLVRRGTDTQYF; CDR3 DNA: TGTGCCAGCAGCCTAGTGCGGCGGGGCACAGATACGCAGTATTTT
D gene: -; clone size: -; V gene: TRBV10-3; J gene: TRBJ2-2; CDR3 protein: CAITANTGELFF; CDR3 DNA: TGTGCCATCACTGCGAACACCGGGGAGCTGTTTTTT
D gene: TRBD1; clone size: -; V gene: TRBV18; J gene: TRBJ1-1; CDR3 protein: CASSPYRGPNTEAFF; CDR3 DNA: TGTGCCAGCTCACCGTACAGGGGCCCGAACACTGAAGCTTTCTTT
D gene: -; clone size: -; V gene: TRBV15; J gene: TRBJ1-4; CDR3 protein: CATSRDLGENGEKLFF; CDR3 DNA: TGTGCCACCAGCAGAGATCTAGGAGAGAACGGTGAAAAACTGTTTTTT
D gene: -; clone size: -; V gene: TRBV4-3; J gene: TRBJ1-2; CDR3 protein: CASSQGPAGANYGYTF; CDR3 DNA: TGCGCCAGCAGCCAAGGGCCGGCAGGGGCTAACTATGGCTACACCTTC
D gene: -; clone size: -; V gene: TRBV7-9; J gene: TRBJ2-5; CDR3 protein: CASSLRGDKRGTQYF; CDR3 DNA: TGTGCCAGCAGCTTAAGAGGGGACAAAAGAGGGACCCAGTACTTC
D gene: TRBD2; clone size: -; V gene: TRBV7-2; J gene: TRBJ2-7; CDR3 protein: CASSLSLAGGPVYEQYF; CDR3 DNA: TGTGCCAGCAGCTTAAGCCTAGCGGGAGGGCCTGTCTACGAGCAGTACTTC
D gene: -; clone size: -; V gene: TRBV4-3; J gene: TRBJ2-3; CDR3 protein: CASSQDGHLQGDTQYF; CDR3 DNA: TGCGCCAGCAGCCAAGATGGACACTTGCAGGGCGATACGCAGTATTTT
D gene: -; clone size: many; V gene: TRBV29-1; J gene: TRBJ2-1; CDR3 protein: CSVLDADYNEQFF; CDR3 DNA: TGCAGCGTTCTGGATGCGGACTACAATGAGCAGTTCTTC
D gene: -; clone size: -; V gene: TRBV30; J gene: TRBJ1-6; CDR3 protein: CAWGDKSSYNSPLHF; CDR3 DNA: TGTGCCTGGGGGGACAAGAGCTCCTATAATTCACCCCTCCACTTT
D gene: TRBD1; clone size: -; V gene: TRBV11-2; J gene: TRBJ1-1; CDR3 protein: CASNLGQGNTEAFF; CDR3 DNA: TGTGCCAGCAACCTAGGACAGGGGAACACTGAAGCTTTCTTT